This T cell receptor beta chain was captured by sequencing in a study of blood T cell repertoires in COVID-19. Study background: In each case, the material was cDNA or gDNA derived from T cells, B-cell-depleted T cells, or PBMCs.

As originally analysed: Quantification of nucleated cells was approximated via reference gene primer amplification. Here immunoSEQ multiplex PCR was the method, and the copy in TCRdb shows in-frame clones only, minus some. V and J calls and clone size come straight from that table; D and trimming were deduced from the DNA. Altogether roughly 8,500 clones are present, roughly 80% being singletons, with the ten largest covering 7.4%. V was shortened by 4 bases and J by 0 bases, with 7 bases between the two germline ends. The germline V gene encodes CDR1 WSHSY and CDR2 SAAADI. CDR3 size: 14 residues. The chain couples TRBV10-2 to TRBJ1-3; D not resolved. The sequencing input was peripheral blood. This receptor was identified in a man aged 70 or older with active COVID-19. DNA for the CDR3: TGCGCCAGCAGTGCCGGGTCCTCTGGAAACACCATATATTTT. This encodes CASSAGSSGNTIYF.